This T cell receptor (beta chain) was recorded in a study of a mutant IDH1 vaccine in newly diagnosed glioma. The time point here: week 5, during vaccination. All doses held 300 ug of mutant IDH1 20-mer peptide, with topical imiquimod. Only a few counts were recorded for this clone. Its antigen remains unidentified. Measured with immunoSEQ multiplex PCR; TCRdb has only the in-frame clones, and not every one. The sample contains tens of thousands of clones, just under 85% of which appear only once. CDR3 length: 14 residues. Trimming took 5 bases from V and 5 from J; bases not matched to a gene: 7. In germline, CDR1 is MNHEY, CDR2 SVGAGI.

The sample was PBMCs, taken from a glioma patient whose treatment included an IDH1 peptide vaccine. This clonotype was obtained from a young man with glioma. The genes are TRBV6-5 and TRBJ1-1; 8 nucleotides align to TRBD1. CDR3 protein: CASSTDREWTEAFF. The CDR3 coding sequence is TGTGCCAGCAGTACGGACAGGGAATGGACTGAAGCTTTCTTT.